This T cell receptor (beta chain) was profiled in a study of control samples from healthy donors and cancer patients. Data came from immunoSEQ multiplex PCR; TCRdb stores just in-frame clones and leaves some out. The sample lists about 140,000 clones, 80% to 95% occurring once. This receptor was identified in a man aged 30 to 39 in good health. Sample: blood.

The CDR3 protein is CSASLPGKPYEQYF. The CDR3 region has the DNA TGCAGTGCTAGTCTGCCGGGTAAACCCTACGAGCAGTACTTC. The V gene is TRBV20-1, the J gene TRBJ2-7; D uncertain. V shed 3 bases and J shed 2 bases, with 14 bases lying between them. In germline, CDR1 is DFQATT, CDR2 SNEGSKA (reference sequence). This CDR3 has 14 residues.